These T cell receptor beta chains were read from a single sample in a study of CD8+CD57+ T cells in acquired aplastic anemia. TCRdb itself ran the reads through MiXCR, one entry per CDR3 protein. The sample includes some 120,000 distinct CDR3 sequences, 48% seen only once; the top ten take about 2.5%. The sequenced sample was sorted CD4+, CD8+, or CD8+CD57+ T cells (not recorded which) from PBMCs. These receptor sequences come from a human donor in good health, serving as a control. Both conserved end residues are part of each CDR3. Each record gives: V gene, CDR3 length, J gene, clone size, D gene, CDR3 DNA, CDR3 protein. The D gene is left open where the match is weak. Not all rows give a size; the values are once, few, many and, for expanded clones, a class.

V: TRBV12-3/TRBV12-4; length: 14; J: TRBJ1-5; size: NA; D: TRBD1; DNA: TGTGCCAGCAGTTTTGCAGGGGGTAGACAGCCCCAGCATTTT; CDR3: CASSFAGGRQPQHF
V: TRBV7-2; length: 15; J: TRBJ1-3; size: many; D: NA; DNA: TGTGCCAGCAGCTTAGAGAAGAGCTCTGGAAACACCATATATTTT; CDR3: CASSLEKSSGNTIYF
V: TRBV29-1; length: 14; J: TRBJ2-2; size: NA; D: NA; DNA: TGCAGCGTTGAGGTGCAGGAGAACACCGGGGAGCTGTTTTTT; CDR3: CSVEVQENTGELFF
V: TRBV7-6; length: 12; J: TRBJ2-1; size: NA; D: NA; DNA: TGTGCCAGCAGGGGATCTGTGGATGAGCAGTTCTTC; CDR3: CASRGSVDEQFF
V: TRBV7-8; length: 14; J: TRBJ2-1; size: NA; D: NA; DNA: TGTGCCAGCAGCTTAGTCCCGGGGCGGCGCGAGCAGTTCTTC; CDR3: CASSLVPGRREQFF
V: TRBV6-5; length: 16; J: TRBJ2-5; size: NA; D: TRBD2; DNA: TGTGCCAGCAGTTCCTTAGCGGGGGGCCAACAAGAGACCCAGTACTTC; CDR3: CASSSLAGGQQETQYF
V: TRBV7-2; length: 14; J: TRBJ2-7; size: NA; D: NA; DNA: TGTGCCAGCAGCTTAGCGGCAGGGTGGTACGAGCAGTACTTC; CDR3: CASSLAAGWYEQYF
V: TRBV6-5; length: 15; J: TRBJ1-2; size: many; D: NA; DNA: TGTGCCAGCAGTTTCTCAGTGGGGGGCCGCTATGGCTACACCTTC; CDR3: CASSFSVGGRYGYTF
V: TRBV6-5; length: 19; J: TRBJ1-6; size: many; D: NA; DNA: TGTGCCAGCAGTTACTCGAGGGAGGAAGGTGCCTCCTATAATTCACCCCTCCACTTT; CDR3: CASSYSREEGASYNSPLHF
V: TRBV28; length: 15; J: TRBJ2-7; size: many; D: NA; DNA: TGTGCCAGCAACCTCCCAGGGTCTAGCTCCTACGAGCAGTACTTC; CDR3: CASNLPGSSSYEQYF
V: TRBV4-3; length: 15; J: TRBJ2-7; size: few; D: NA; DNA: TGCGCCAGCAGCCAAGAGAGAGCGGCCTCCTACGAGCAGTACTTC; CDR3: CASSQERAASYEQYF
V: TRBV29-1; length: 14; J: TRBJ1-2; size: NA; D: TRBD1; DNA: TGCAGCACAAACAGGGGGCTTACTAACTATGGCTACACCTTC; CDR3: CSTNRGLTNYGYTF
V: TRBV6-1; length: 16; J: TRBJ2-1; size: many; D: TRBD1; DNA: TGTGCCAGCAGTCTACCCGGGACAGCGTCCTACAATGAGCAGTTCTTC; CDR3: CASSLPGTASYNEQFF
V: TRBV20-1; length: 13; J: TRBJ2-3; size: many; D: TRBD2; DNA: TGCAGTGCCGCCCCGGGACTAGGCGATACGCAGTATTTT; CDR3: CSAAPGLGDTQYF